This is a list of T cell receptor beta chains from one sample in a study of cytomegalovirus exposure and HLA in healthy donors. Measured with immunoSEQ multiplex PCR; TCRdb has only the in-frame clones, and not every one. The sample carries just over 150,000 clones, around 79% recorded once. The source material was PBMCs. The receptors were gathered from a middle-aged woman in good health and CMV-seronegative. Both conserved end residues are part of each CDR3. A D gene is named only where the DNA matches it firmly. Clone size is stated in some rows and not others, as once, few, many or a class when expanded.

CASSERGATRYF,TGTGCCAGCAGTGAACGGGGGGCCACCAGGTATTTT,TRBJ2-3,NA,TRBV2,NA
CASSPREGYGYTF,TGCGCCAGCAGCCCTCGTGAGGGCTATGGCTACACCTTC,TRBJ1-2,NA,TRBV4-1,NA
CASSYSMGQGELFF,TGTGCCAGCAGTTATTCAATGGGACAGGGGGAGCTGTTTTTT,TRBJ2-2,NA,TRBV6-1,TRBD1
CASSLGGGTQETQYF,TGTGCCAGCAGCTTAGGCGGGGGGACCCAAGAGACCCAGTACTTC,TRBJ2-5,NA,TRBV11-2,TRBD2
CASGSSGGEIQYF,TGTGCTAGTGGTTCAAGCGGTGGGGAGATCCAGTACTTC,TRBJ2-5,NA,TRBV12-5,NA
CASSKYRQAGTQPQHF,TGTGCCAGCAGCAAGTATAGACAGGCAGGCACTCAGCCCCAGCATTTT,TRBJ1-5,NA,TRBV5-8,NA
CASSQEGGFNYGYTF,TGCGCCAGCAGCCAAGAGGGGGGGTTTAACTATGGCTACACCTTC,TRBJ1-2,few,TRBV4-1,NA
CASSPGLAGDNEQFF,TGTGCCAGTAGCCCTGGACTAGCGGGGGACAATGAGCAGTTCTTC,TRBJ2-1,NA,TRBV19,TRBD2
CASSLFGTGNQPQHF,TGTGCCAGCAGTTTATTTGGGACAGGGAATCAGCCCCAGCATTTT,TRBJ1-5,NA,TRBV27,TRBD1
CASSRTGTNTEAFF,TGTGCCAGCAGCCGGACAGGCACGAACACTGAAGCTTTCTTT,TRBJ1-1,NA,TRBV6-6,TRBD1
CASSMDRSTDTQYF,TGCGCCAGCAGCATGGACAGGTCGACAGATACGCAGTATTTT,TRBJ2-3,NA,TRBV4-1,TRBD1
CASSLRTGQGLVGKLFF,TGTGCCAGTAGTCTCCGGACGGGACAGGGACTAGTGGGAAAACTGTTTTTT,TRBJ1-4,NA,TRBV19,TRBD1
CASSSEPTGIGNTIYF,TGTGCCAGCAGCTCCGAGCCCACAGGGATCGGAAACACCATATATTTT,TRBJ1-3,NA,TRBV7-2,NA
CASSPSRGHHGYTF,TGTGCCAGCAGCCCCTCCAGGGGCCACCATGGCTACACCTTC,TRBJ1-2,NA,TRBV6-5,NA
CASRARGADNTYGYTF,TGTGCCAGCAGGGCCCGGGGAGCAGACAATACTTATGGCTACACCTTC,TRBJ1-2,few,TRBV2,NA
CASSPVRGGVDEQFF,TGTGCCAGTAGTCCGGTGCGGGGGGGTGTGGATGAGCAGTTCTTC,TRBJ2-1,NA,TRBV19,TRBD2
CASSQDPLLRAGVTGELFF,TGTGCCAGCAGCCAAGATCCTCTTTTAAGGGCCGGGGTCACCGGGGAGCTGTTTTTT,TRBJ2-2,NA,TRBV4-2,NA
CASSTSGQISYNSPLHF,NA,TRBJ1-6,NA,TRBV7-2,NA
CASSPQGPGGNTIYF,TGTGCCAGCAGCCCACAGGGGCCGGGTGGAAACACCATATATTTT,TRBJ1-3,NA,TRBV7-2,TRBD1
CASSFSRTRGLVYEQYF,TGTGCCAGCAGCTTCAGTCGGACTCGAGGATTGGTGTACGAGCAGTACTTC,TRBJ2-7,NA,TRBV13,NA
CASSWSGGTDTQYF,TGTGCCAGCAGCTGGAGCGGGGGCACAGATACGCAGTATTTT,TRBJ2-3,NA,TRBV7-6,TRBD2
CASSLAGDTEAFF,TGCGCCAGCAGCTTGGCCGGGGACACTGAAGCTTTCTTT,TRBJ1-1,NA,TRBV5-1,NA
CASSPLGRGDLYEQYF,TGCGCCAGCAGCCCTCTTGGGCGGGGGGATCTCTACGAGCAGTACTTC,TRBJ2-7,NA,TRBV5-1,TRBD2
CASSVDRGGEKLFF,TGTGCCAGCAGCGTGGACAGGGGAGGCGAAAAACTGTTTTTT,TRBJ1-4,NA,TRBV5-4,TRBD1
CAISDPGLAGNTIYF,TGTGCCATCAGTGACCCAGGGTTGGCTGGAAACACCATATATTTT,TRBJ1-3,once,TRBV10-3,NA
CASSIDRPYDRGPPTGELFF,TGTGCCAGTAGTATAGATCGCCCCTACGACAGGGGGCCTCCCACCGGGGAGCTGTTTTTT,TRBJ2-2,NA,TRBV19,TRBD1
CASSLELAGVDNEQFF,TGTGCCAGCAGCTTAGAACTAGCGGGGGTTGACAATGAGCAGTTCTTC,TRBJ2-1,NA,TRBV11-2,TRBD2
CATKLHSGNTIYF,TGTGCCACCAAGTTACACTCTGGAAACACCATATATTTT,TRBJ1-3,few,TRBV6-6,NA
CASSYGTASGYTF,TGTGCCAGCAGTTATGGGACAGCGAGCGGCTACACCTTC,TRBJ1-2,NA,TRBV6-6,TRBD1
CASSLGTGDYNEQFF,TGCGCCAGCAGCCTCGGGACAGGGGACTACAATGAGCAGTTCTTC,TRBJ2-1,few,TRBV4-1,TRBD1
CASSPRTSASSYNEQFF,TGCGCCAGCAGCCCGCGGACTAGCGCTAGCTCCTACAATGAGCAGTTCTTC,TRBJ2-1,NA,TRBV5-1,TRBD2
CATSRVGRGGLRYEQFF,TGTGCCACCAGCAGAGTGGGGCGGGGGGGCCTGAGGTATGAGCAGTTCTTC,TRBJ2-1,NA,TRBV15,TRBD2
CASSLSREDSNYGYTF,TGCGCCAGCAGCTTGTCCCGAGAGGACTCTAACTATGGCTACACCTTC,TRBJ1-2,NA,TRBV5-1,NA
CASSLDRANQPQHF,TGTGCCAGCAGCTTAGACAGGGCGAATCAGCCCCAGCATTTT,TRBJ1-5,NA,TRBV7-2,NA
CASSSSGTGDNTEAFF,TGTGCCAGCAGCTCCTCCGGGACAGGGGATAACACTGAAGCTTTCTTT,TRBJ1-1,few,TRBV7-9,TRBD1
CASSIGKRSYEQYF,TGTGCCAGTAGTATCGGTAAGCGATCCTACGAGCAGTACTTC,TRBJ2-7,NA,TRBV19,NA
CASSEGPDTQYF,TGCGCCAGCAGTGAGGGGCCAGATACGCAGTATTTT,TRBJ2-3,NA,TRBV10-1,NA
CASSWGRQGPYYGYTF,TGTGCCAGCAGCTGGGGCAGACAGGGGCCCTACTATGGCTACACCTTC,TRBJ1-2,NA,TRBV5-6,TRBD1
CASSFAGTSVTDTQYF,TGCGCCAGCAGCTTCGCCGGGACTAGCGTCACAGATACGCAGTATTTT,TRBJ2-3,NA,TRBV5-1,TRBD2
CSVYGEDEKLFF,TGCAGCGTATACGGGGAAGATGAAAAACTGTTTTTT,TRBJ1-4,NA,TRBV29-1,NA
CASSLRDRGPGGYTF,TGCGCCAGCAGCCTACGGGACAGGGGACCAGGCGGCTACACCTTC,TRBJ1-2,NA,TRBV5-1,TRBD1
CASSSLAQGDTGELFF,TGCGCCAGCAGCTCGTTAGCACAGGGGGACACCGGGGAGCTGTTTTTT,TRBJ2-2,NA,TRBV5-1,TRBD1
CASSPRDSFTDTQYF,TGTGCCAGCAGCCCTCGGGACAGCTTCACAGATACGCAGTATTTT,TRBJ2-3,NA,TRBV14,TRBD1
CASSQRGNTEAFF,TGCGCCAGCAGCCAACGGGGGAACACTGAAGCTTTCTTT,TRBJ1-1,few,TRBV4-1,NA
CASPPSGVDTDTQHF,TGTGCCAGTCCTCCTAGCGGGGTAGACACAGATACGCAGCATTTT,TRBJ1-5,NA,TRBV21-1,NA
CASSLMGRTNEKLFF,TGTGCCAGCAGTTTAATGGGGCGAACTAATGAAAAACTGTTTTTT,TRBJ1-4,once,TRBV27,NA
CASSLQGNTEAFF,TGTGCCAGCAGCTTACAGGGGAACACTGAAGCTTTCTTT,TRBJ1-1,NA,TRBV7-3,NA
CASGGASTGELFF,TGCGCCAGCGGGGGGGCGAGCACCGGGGAGCTGTTTTTT,TRBJ2-2,NA,TRBV4-1,NA
CASSYTSDNNEQYF,TGTGCCAGCAGTTATACTAGCGACAATAACGAGCAGTACTTC,TRBJ2-7,NA,TRBV6-6,TRBD2
CASSLVRTSAADTQYF,TGTGCCAGCAGCTTAGTGCGGACTAGCGCTGCAGATACGCAGTATTTT,TRBJ2-3,NA,TRBV7-9,TRBD2
CASSSKAAGGNTEAFF,TGTGCCAGTAGCTCTAAAGCTGCGGGTGGAAACACTGAAGCTTTCTTT,TRBJ1-1,NA,TRBV19,NA
CASGLVRDSGGGTDTQYF,TGTGCTAGTGGTTTGGTACGGGATAGCGGGGGGGGCACAGATACGCAGTATTTT,TRBJ2-3,once,TRBV12-5,TRBD2
CASSLLRGQGLNIQYF,TGTGCCAGCAGCTTGTTGCGGGGGCAGGGGCTGAACATTCAGTACTTC,TRBJ2-4,NA,TRBV5-6,NA
CASSLGSEGKSYEQYF,TGTGCCAGCAGTTTGGGCTCGGAGGGGAAATCCTACGAGCAGTACTTC,TRBJ2-7,NA,TRBV28,NA
CASSLQGVSSLAFF,TGTGCCAGCAGTTTACAGGGGGTATCAAGCTTAGCTTTCTTT,TRBJ1-1,NA,TRBV28,TRBD1
CASSPATSGGKRTDTQYF,TGCGCCAGCAGCCCCGCGACTAGCGGGGGGAAACGCACAGATACGCAGTATTTT,TRBJ2-3,few,TRBV4-1,TRBD2
CASSESILSGGLGYTF,TGTGCCAGCAGTGAATCGATATTGTCGGGGGGTTTGGGCTACACCTTC,TRBJ1-2,NA,TRBV6-1,NA
CASREGGGTEAFF,TGTGCCAGCAGAGAAGGGGGGGGCACTGAAGCTTTCTTT,TRBJ1-1,NA,TRBV2,NA
CATSRDWPGGTEAFF,TGTGCCACCAGCAGAGATTGGCCGGGGGGAACTGAAGCTTTCTTT,TRBJ1-1,NA,TRBV15,NA